The 19 T cell receptor beta chains reported below all come from one sample, sequenced in a study of T cell responses to AZD1222 COVID-19 vaccine. Sequencing used immunoSEQ multiplex PCR; TCRdb keeps in-frame clones, though not all of them. The table includes some 140,000 clones, roughly nine tenths detected once. The source was peripheral blood, collected on day 0 of AZD1222 vaccination. These receptors were taken from an adult in good health.

The chain is built from TRBV6-1 and TRBJ1-6; TRBD1 is a possible D gene (5 bases). The CDR3 contains 17 residues. Deletions cut 0 bases from V and 0 bases from J, with 9 bases between. Germline loops: CDR1 MNHNS, CDR2 SASEGT. The CDR3: CASSEAQGYSYNSPLHF. The CDR3 DNA follows: TGTGCCAGCAGTGAAGCGCAGGGCTACTCCTATAATTCACCCCTCCACTTT.

The V gene is TRBV18, the J gene TRBJ1-2, with unresolved D. This CDR3 has 13 amino acids. The ends were cut back, 5 bases at V and 1 base at J, with 8 bases in the middle. Looked up from germline, CDR1 is KGHSH and CDR2 is LQKENI. This chain's CDR3 is CASSADGNYGYTF. CDR3 DNA: TGTGCCAGCTCAGCGGACGGTAACTATGGCTACACCTTC.

The chain carries TRBV19 and TRBJ2-7, with D maybe TRBD1 (5 bases). V was shortened by 3 bases and J by 0 bases, with 12 bases between the two germline ends. Looked up from germline, CDR1 is LNHDA and CDR2 is SQIVND (reference sequence). This CDR3 is built from 15 residues. CDR3 protein: CASSMAVDISYEQYF. The CDR3 DNA follows: TGTGCCAGTAGTATGGCGGTGGACATCTCCTACGAGCAGTACTTC.

This chain connects TRBV7-9 to TRBJ2-2, with D possibly TRBD2 on 6 matching bases. CDR1 is SEHNR, CDR2 FQNEAQ, per germline (reference sequence). The CDR3 has 15 amino acids. Trimming shortened V by 5 bases and J by 6 bases, and 16 bases separated the two germline ends. The CDR3 here is CASSRRDFRAGELFF. For the CDR3, the DNA is TGTGCCAGCAGCCGCAGGGACTTCCGGGCCGGGGAGCTGTTTTTT.

The CDR3 sequence: CASSSRETGNQPQHF. The CDR3 bases are TGTGCCAGCAGTTCCAGGGAGACAGGGAATCAGCCCCAGCATTTT. The chain combines TRBV6-5 with TRBJ1-5; TRBD1 matches 7 bases. Per the germline V gene, CDR1 is MNHEY and CDR2 is SVGAGI. The CDR3 is made up of 15 amino acids. The V segment lost 4 bases and the J segment 4 bases; nucleotides outside the gene matches: 7.

The chain links TRBV28 to TRBJ2-7; D is perhaps TRBD2 (5 bases). Per the germline V gene, CDR1 is MDHEN and CDR2 is SYDVKM. The CDR3 loop spans 16 amino acids. Trimming stripped 4 bases from V and 4 bases from J, with 20 bases between. The CDR3 region is CASSSPLETTNYEQYF. The CDR3 DNA sequence: TGTGCCAGCAGTTCCCCCCTAGAGACTACAAATTACGAGCAGTACTTC.

The chain couples TRBV28 to TRBJ2-7; D is perhaps TRBD2 (5 bases). There are 11 residues in the CDR3. V was clipped by 5 bases and J by 10 bases, with 12 bases between them. The germline CDR1 and CDR2 sequences are MDHEN and SYDVKM. The CDR3 DNA is TGTGCCAGCAGTCCCCGGGGAGTACAGTACTTC. Translation gives CASSPRGVQYF.

The chain is built from TRBV4-3 and TRBJ2-7, with a possible D match to TRBD1 (5 bases). CDR1 LGHNA and CDR2 YSLEER come from the germline V gene. The CDR3 covers 15 residues. The ends were cut back, 0 bases at V and 4 bases at J, with 13 bases in the middle. This CDR3 is CASSQDQGGDYEQYF. The CDR3 DNA reads TGCGCCAGCAGCCAAGATCAGGGTGGAGATTACGAGCAGTACTTC.

The chain carries TRBV7-7 and TRBJ2-5; weak D call: TRBD2 (5 bases). The CDR3 is 13 residues long. V shed 1 base and J shed 5 bases, with 8 bases lying between them. Germline V gene data show CDR1 as SSHAT and CDR2 as FNYEAQ (reference sequence). The DNA of the CDR3 is TGTGCCAGCAGCTTAGACAGAGGGGAGACCCAGTACTTC. Protein sequence: CASSLDRGETQYF.

The genes are TRBV7-2 and TRBJ1-2, with D unresolved. Germline V CDR1 and CDR2: SGHTA, FQGNSA. This CDR3 comprises 12 residues. V lost 3 bases and J 7 bases, leaving 9 bases between the germline ends. CDR3 DNA: TGTGCCAGCAGCTTCGAGGAGGGTGGCTACACCTTC. It translates to CASSFEEGGYTF.

The chain has TRBV2 and TRBJ1-1; unclear D gene. Germline V CDR1 and CDR2: SNHLY, FYNNEI. The CDR3 length is 16 residues. Trimming removed 0 bases at V and 1 base at J, with 12 bases between. For the CDR3, the DNA is TGTGCCAGCAGTGAAGCGCGAAGGGCGTGGAACACTGAAGCTTTCTTT. Translated, it gives CASSEARRAWNTEAFF.

Concerning this clone: The sample carries other DNA sequences with the same CDR3. CDR3 DNA: TGCAGCGTTGGGGGCACCTACACCGGGGAGCTGTTTTTT. This gives the protein CSVGGTYTGELFF. The J gene is TRBJ2-2, the V gene TRBV29-1, with D possibly being TRBD1 (5 bases). The CDR3 contains 13 residues. The V and J ends lost 4 bases and 3 bases respectively, with 9 bases between them. The germline gives CDR1 SQVTM, CDR2 ANQGSEA.

This clone was seen more than once but under ten times. This CDR3 is missing its conserved last phenylalanine or tryptophan, likely due to a read error. The limits of the CDR3 on the DNA are not certain, so only TCRdb's listed CDR3 is given. V is TRBV7-9 and J is TRBJ2-2; no DNA check was done on the table's D call, TRBD2. The CDR3 is 11 residues long, ends included. CDR1 and CDR2 (germline): SEHNR, FQNEAQ (reference sequence). The CDR3 reads CASSYGGVIGV.

For this clone: This CDR3 is also generated by other DNA sequences in the sample. The chain recombines TRBV28 with TRBJ2-5; D call uncertain. Between the trimmed V and J ends, which lost 6 bases and 1 base, there was a span of 9 bases. The CDR3 totals 13 residues. The germline CDR1 and CDR2 sequences are MDHEN and SYDVKM. DNA of the CDR3: TGTGCCAGCAGCCTAAGTGTCCAAGAGACCCAGTACTTC. Amino acid sequence: CASSLSVQETQYF.

CDR3 nucleotide sequence: TGCGCCAGCAGCTTGGGGCAGGGCCAGCCCCAGCATTTT. This translates into CASSLGQGQPQHF. This sequence joins TRBV5-1 and TRBJ1-5; possible D gene TRBD1, 5 bases. The ends were cut back, 0 bases at V and 7 bases at J, with 8 bases in the middle. The CDR3 runs to 13 residues. In germline, CDR1 is SGHRS, CDR2 YFSETQ.

The gene calls are TRBV30 and TRBJ2-6, with D possibly being TRBD2 (5 bases). Germline CDR1 GTSNPN, CDR2 SVGIG (reference sequence). The V end was cut by 0 bases, the J end by 4 bases, with 10 bases between. There are 15 residues in the CDR3. The CDR3 DNA is TGTGCCTGGAGTGTAGGGAGCACCGGGGCCAACGTCCTGACTTTC. It translates to CAWSVGSTGANVLTF.

This chain links TRBV29-1 with TRBJ1-2; the D gene is possibly TRBD1 (5 bases). Between the trimmed V and J ends, which lost 7 bases and 4 bases, there was a span of 13 bases. CDR1 is SQVTM, CDR2 ANQGSEA, per germline. This CDR3 contains 12 residues. Here the CDR3 DNA reads TGCAGCGGCGGGGACCGACGCTATGGCTACACCTTC. This sequence encodes CSGGDRRYGYTF.

The chain has TRBV25-1 and TRBJ1-2; the D gene is possibly TRBD1 (5 bases). Germline V lookup: CDR1 MGHDK, CDR2 SYGVNS. Between the trimmed V and J ends, which lost 2 bases and 0 bases, there was a span of 10 bases. The length of the CDR3 is 15 residues. CDR3 loop: CASSEPGLTNYGYTF. The CDR3, as DNA: TGTGCCAGCAGTGAACCGGGACTCACTAACTATGGCTACACCTTC.

A single count supports this clone. V and J are TRBV13 and TRBJ1-2, with unresolved D. This CDR3 contains 15 residues. Trimming stripped 5 bases from V and 1 base from J, with 14 bases between. Germline V gives CDR1 PRHDT, CDR2 FYEKMQ (reference sequence). CDR3 bases: TGTGCCAGCAGCCCCCACGGGGAAGGTAACTATGGCTACACCTTC. This encodes CASSPHGEGNYGYTF.